The next 24 T cell receptor beta chains were all read from a single sample in a study of beta chain features in type 1 diabetes. Every isolated RNA sample was fully reverse transcribed, so sequencing captured expressed TCRB transcripts. Generated by immunoSEQ multiplex PCR, the TCRdb table keeps only in-frame clones and is missing some. The table has about 330,000 clones, 11% seen once. Sequencing was done on a sample of naive CD4+ T cells from blood. These receptors all stem from a woman in her thirties in good health.

This clone was detected a few times. The chain combines TRBV4-3 with TRBJ2-1; 8 bases map to TRBD2. The CDR3 sequence is 15 residues long. V was pared by 0 bases and J by 4 bases, with 2 bases of the junction left unmatched. Germline V gives CDR1 LGHNA, CDR2 YSLEER. The CDR3, as DNA: TGCGCCAGCAGCCAAGAACCGGGAGGGTACAATGAGCAGTTCTTC. Its translation: CASSQEPGGYNEQFF.

This clone was seen only a few times. This chain links TRBV27 with TRBJ2-1; TRBD2 aligns across 9 bases. The CDR3 has 15 residues. The germline gives CDR1 MNHEY, CDR2 SMNVEV (reference sequence). With V trimmed by 4 bases and J by 1 base, 2 bases remained unmatched. CDR3 nucleotides: TGTGCCAGCAGTTCCAGCGGGAGGTCCTACAATGAGCAGTTCTTC. It yields the protein CASSSSGRSYNEQFF.

Here the CDR3 reads CASSETSGLGETQYF. DNA for the CDR3: TGTGCCAGCAGCGAAACTAGCGGCTTGGGGGAGACCCAGTACTTC. The genes are TRBV9 and TRBJ2-5; 8 bases are shared with TRBD2. The CDR3 is 15 residues long. Germline trimming cut 3 bases from V and 5 bases from J; bases unmatched to any gene: 9. Germline assignment: CDR1 SGDLS and CDR2 YYNGEE.

The rearrangement links TRBV25-1 to TRBJ2-3, with TRBD2 matching 12 bases. The ends lost 6 bases at V and 6 bases at J; junction bases unmatched: 13. Germline loops: CDR1 MGHDK, CDR2 SYGVNS. The CDR3 totals 17 residues. CDR3 protein: CASRAPGLAGPSDTQYF. The CDR3, as DNA: TGTGCCAGCAGAGCCCCGGGACTAGCGGGTCCCTCCGATACGCAGTATTTT.

This clone has a handful of counts. The chain joins TRBV28 to TRBJ2-7; tentatively, D is TRBD2 (6 bases). V was pared by 2 bases and J by 2 bases, with 22 bases between. This CDR3 contains 18 residues. CDR1 is MDHEN and CDR2 is SYDVKM in the germline V gene. CDR3 loop: CASSLSVTWGDRTYEQYF. Written as DNA, the CDR3 is TGTGCCAGCAGTTTAAGCGTTACGTGGGGGGACCGGACCTACGAGCAGTACTTC.

This clone was counted only a few times. The chain combines TRBV30 with TRBJ2-7; 10 bases line up with TRBD2. Germline CDR1 is GTSNPN and CDR2 is SVGIG (reference sequence). After removal of 5 bases from V and 5 bases from J, the junction contained 9 bases not matched to a gene. The CDR3 runs 14 residues. CDR3 DNA: TGTGCCTGGGGCACCGGGACTAGCGTGGACGAGCAGTACTTC. Its protein is CAWGTGTSVDEQYF.

This clone was seen a handful of times. The chain combines TRBV7-9 with TRBJ1-5; 10 bases fit TRBD1. V shed 5 bases and J 0 bases; nucleotides not matched to a gene: 10. The CDR3 length is 18 residues. Germline CDR1 SEHNR, CDR2 FQNEAQ (reference sequence). CDR3 loop: CASSPSGTGVYSNQPQHF. For the CDR3, the DNA is TGTGCCAGCAGCCCGTCCGGGACAGGGGTTTATAGCAATCAGCCCCAGCATTTT.

The chain combines TRBV18 with TRBJ1-1, with D possibly being TRBD1 (6 bases). Germline lookup yields CDR1 KGHSH and CDR2 LQKENI. Trimming took 4 bases from V and 7 from J, leaving 13 bases between them. The CDR3 extends over 13 amino acids. CDR3: CASSRDIGNEAFF. The CDR3 DNA follows: TGTGCCAGCTCACGGGACATCGGAAATGAAGCTTTCTTT. The whole variable domain, remainder taken from reference TRBV18 and TRBJ1-1, is NAGVMQNPRHLVRRRGQEARLRCSPMKGHSHVYWYRQLPEEGLKFMVYLQKENIIDESGMPKERFSAEFPKEGPSILRIQQVVRGDSAAYFCASSRDIGNEAFFGQGTRLTVV.

This clone appeared a few times. The gene calls are TRBV10-3 and TRBJ1-5, with 10 positions matching TRBD1. Germline V gene lookup returns CDR1 ENHRY and CDR2 SYGVKD. The junction had 7 bases not matched to a gene; V was cut back by 2 bases and J by 6 bases. This CDR3 has 16 residues. CDR3 amino acids: CAISEETGGFGQPQHF. The CDR3 nucleotides are TGTGCCATCAGTGAGGAGACAGGGGGCTTTGGTCAGCCCCAGCATTTT.

The sample holds a few counts of this clone. V usage is TRBV5-1 and J usage is TRBJ2-2; a possible D gene is TRBD1 (5 bases). The germline gives CDR1 SGHRS, CDR2 YFSETQ. Trimming cost V 0 bases and J 5 bases, with 5 bases left between them. The CDR3 length is 13 residues. CDR3 in DNA: TGCGCCAGCAGCTTGGAGGGGACCGGGGAGCTGTTTTTT. It yields the protein CASSLEGTGELFF.

The CDR3 loop is CSVVRQFNNEQFF. DNA of the CDR3: TGCAGCGTTGTTAGACAGTTTAACAATGAGCAGTTCTTC. The chain uses TRBV29-1 and TRBJ2-1, with D possibly matching TRBD1 (5 bases). Germline assignment: CDR1 SQVTM and CDR2 ANQGSEA. V lost 4 bases to trimming and J lost 5 bases, with 12 bases between them. The CDR3 runs to 13 residues.

This chain connects TRBV18 to TRBJ2-7; 11 nucleotides match TRBD2. The germline V gene has CDR1 KGHSH and CDR2 LQKENI. CDR3 size: 14 residues. Trimming at V came to 5 bases and at J to 6 bases, leaving 6 bases not matched to a gene. The CDR3, as DNA: TGTGCCAGCTCATTTAGCGGGAGGGAAGCCGAGCAGTACTTC. Residues: CASSFSGREAEQYF.

The genes are TRBV6-5 and TRBJ1-2; possible D gene TRBD1, 6 bases. CDR3 length: 13 residues. V was pared by 4 bases and J by 8 bases, with 14 bases between. Germline assignment: CDR1 MNHEY and CDR2 SVGAGI. The CDR3 nucleotides read TGTGCCAGCAGTTTTAACAGGGTTCAGGGCTACACCTTC. This translates into CASSFNRVQGYTF.

The table lists this clone with a few counts. The chain employs TRBV6-5 and TRBJ2-7; 7 bases match TRBD1. The trim removed 6 bases at V and 2 bases at J, leaving 7 bases unmatched. CDR3 size: 14 residues. The V gene's germline CDR1 is MNHEY and CDR2 SVGAGI. As DNA, the CDR3 is TGTGCCAGCAGGTCCTCGGGACAGCCCTACGAGCAGTACTTC. As protein: CASRSSGQPYEQYF.

This clone occurred a few times. The chain uses TRBV30 and TRBJ2-1; D perhaps matches TRBD2 (6 bases). Deletions cut 4 bases from V and 2 bases from J, with 12 bases between. This CDR3 has 14 residues. The germline gives CDR1 GTSNPN, CDR2 SVGIG (reference sequence). The CDR3 spells CAWMGGTTYNEQFF. The CDR3 region has the DNA TGTGCCTGGATGGGGGGAACAACCTACAATGAGCAGTTCTTC.

The sample holds a few counts of this clone. The rearrangement links TRBV28 to TRBJ2-7; 9 bases agree with TRBD2. The V and J ends lost 5 bases and 3 bases, in that order; junction bases with no gene match: 8. This CDR3 is 15 amino acids long. Germline CDR1 reads MDHEN; CDR2 reads SYDVKM. As DNA, the CDR3 is TGTGCCAGCAGTCCCGGGCGGGAGGGACACTACGAGCAGTACTTC. This translates into CASSPGREGHYEQYF.

The sample holds a few counts of this clone. This sequence joins TRBV7-3 and TRBJ2-1; 8 nucleotides align to TRBD2. The germline gives CDR1 SGHTA, CDR2 FQGTGA. Trimming at V came to 2 bases and at J to 10 bases, leaving 13 bases not matched to a gene. CDR3 size: 16 residues. The CDR3 nucleotides read TGTGCCAGCAGCTTAGGTTCGGGACTAGAGGGAGAAGAGCAGTTCTTC. Protein sequence: CASSLGSGLEGEEQFF.

V gene TRBV28 combines with J gene TRBJ2-7, with TRBD2 as a possible D gene (7 bases). V dropped 5 bases and J dropped 2 bases, with 10 bases sitting between them. Germline loops: CDR1 MDHEN, CDR2 SYDVKM. This CDR3 spans 13 amino acids. The chain's CDR3 is CASSPGGPYEQYF. Written as DNA, the CDR3 is TGTGCCAGCAGTCCCGGGGGGCCCTACGAGCAGTACTTC.

CDR3 coding DNA: TGTGCCTGGCGGCACAGGGGGAGTCCTTACAATGAGCAGTTCTTC. It is translated as CAWRHRGSPYNEQFF. The rearrangement uses TRBV30 and TRBJ2-1; 8 bases match TRBD1. J was trimmed by 4 bases and V by 5 bases; bases with no gene match: 10. The CDR3 has 15 amino acids. Germline V gives CDR1 GTSNPN, CDR2 SVGIG (reference sequence).

The genes are TRBV6-1 and TRBJ1-2, with 8 bases aligning to TRBD1. CDR1 and CDR2 (germline): MNHNS, SASEGT. The CDR3 runs to 13 residues. J was trimmed by 10 bases and V by 5 bases; bases with no gene match: 9. The CDR3 spells CASSQTGAVDYTF. In nucleotides, the CDR3 is TGTGCCAGCAGTCAGACAGGGGCAGTCGACTACACCTTC.

This clone was detected a few times. The V call is TRBV4-3, the J call TRBJ2-3; 11 bases are a match to TRBD2. The CDR3 consists of 18 residues. Germline V lookup: CDR1 LGHNA, CDR2 YSLEER. V was pared by 1 base and J by 1 base, with 7 bases of the junction left unmatched. CDR3 nucleotide sequence: TGCGCCAGCAGCCAAGTCTTAGGACTAGCGGGTGGCACAGATACGCAGTATTTT. It is translated as CASSQVLGLAGGTDTQYF.

A word on this clone: The junction departs from the called germline gene at one end, perhaps through a read error. This chain uses TRBV5-1 with TRBJ2-1; no clear D. The CDR3 has 12 amino acids. Per the germline V gene, CDR1 is SGHRS and CDR2 is YFSETQ. CDR3 protein: CASGLGGREQFF. The CDR3 DNA follows: TGCGCCAGCGGCTTGGGTGGGCGCGAGCAGTTCTTC. The variable domain in full, completed from reference TRBV5-1 and TRBJ2-1, reads KAGVTQTPRYLIKTRGQQVTLSCSPISGHRSVSWYQQTPGQGLQFLFEYFSETQRNKGNFPGRFSGRQFSNSRSEMNVSTLELGDSALYLCASGLGGREQFFGPGTRLTVL.

This clone has a handful of counts. The gene calls are TRBV7-2 and TRBJ2-7, with D possibly matching TRBD2 (5 bases). This CDR3 has 14 residues. V lost 1 base to trimming and J lost 6 bases, with 13 bases between them. Per the germline V gene, CDR1 is SGHTA and CDR2 is FQGNSA. The DNA of the CDR3 is TGTGCCAGCAGCTTAGAGCGGTCGGTCGGCGAGCAGTACTTC. Protein product: CASSLERSVGEQYF.

The genes are TRBV10-3 and TRBJ2-1; a possible D gene is TRBD1 (5 bases). Per the germline V gene, CDR1 is ENHRY and CDR2 is SYGVKD. This CDR3 spans 15 amino acids. V lost 3 bases to trimming and J lost 6 bases, with 15 bases between them. CDR3 protein: CAISDKGLPSNEQFF. For the CDR3, the DNA is TGTGCCATCAGTGATAAGGGGCTCCCATCCAATGAGCAGTTCTTC.